This paragraph covers one T cell receptor (beta chain) sequence. The target antigen is unknown. This sample is drawn from a study of early T cells in non-severe SARS-CoV-2 infection. Germline-derived CDR1 and CDR2 are SEHNR and FQNEAQ (reference sequence). Trimming took off 1 base at V and 0 bases at J, with 11 bases between the two ends. The CDR3 loop spans 16 amino acids. Study findings and constraints: Private and CD4 specificities were missed by VDJdb matching, skewed to anti-spike CD8.

Unique molecular identifier tags were affixed to discrete cDNA molecules. TCRdb reprocessed the 5' RACE reads with MiXCR, giving one entry per CDR3 protein. The table records 57,000 or so distinct CDR3 sequences, 12% of them present only once. The chain recombines TRBV7-9 with TRBJ2-3, with D possibly TRBD2 on 5 matching bases. The source is an adult who was a healthcare worker with PCR-confirmed SARS-CoV-2 infection or an uninfected control (not recorded which). The donor label of this sample is uncertain. The sample consisted of whole blood, taken at baseline. CDR3 loop: CASSLGREKSTDTQYF. For the CDR3, the DNA is TGTGCCAGCAGCTTAGGTCGGGAAAAGAGCACAGATACGCAGTATTTT.